The T cell receptor (beta chain) described here comes from a study of T cells in localized non-small cell lung cancer. This table comes from immunoSEQ multiplex PCR, and its TCRdb copy is limited to in-frame clones, with some not included. The table has approximately 34,000 clones, 87% seen once. The CDR3 totals 21 residues. J was trimmed by 5 bases and V by 1 base; bases with no gene match: 19. Germline loops: CDR1 MDHEN, CDR2 SYDVKM. This sequence originates from a woman aged 35-75 years with stage I lung adenocarcinoma. Sample: peripheral blood, taken before any cancer treatment. The J gene is TRBJ2-7, the V gene TRBV28; 14 nucleotides match TRBD2. The CDR3 spells CASSLLKPGGLAGALPDEQYF. The CDR3 coding sequence is TGTGCCAGCAGTTTATTGAAGCCAGGGGGACTAGCGGGGGCCCTACCGGACGAGCAGTACTTC.